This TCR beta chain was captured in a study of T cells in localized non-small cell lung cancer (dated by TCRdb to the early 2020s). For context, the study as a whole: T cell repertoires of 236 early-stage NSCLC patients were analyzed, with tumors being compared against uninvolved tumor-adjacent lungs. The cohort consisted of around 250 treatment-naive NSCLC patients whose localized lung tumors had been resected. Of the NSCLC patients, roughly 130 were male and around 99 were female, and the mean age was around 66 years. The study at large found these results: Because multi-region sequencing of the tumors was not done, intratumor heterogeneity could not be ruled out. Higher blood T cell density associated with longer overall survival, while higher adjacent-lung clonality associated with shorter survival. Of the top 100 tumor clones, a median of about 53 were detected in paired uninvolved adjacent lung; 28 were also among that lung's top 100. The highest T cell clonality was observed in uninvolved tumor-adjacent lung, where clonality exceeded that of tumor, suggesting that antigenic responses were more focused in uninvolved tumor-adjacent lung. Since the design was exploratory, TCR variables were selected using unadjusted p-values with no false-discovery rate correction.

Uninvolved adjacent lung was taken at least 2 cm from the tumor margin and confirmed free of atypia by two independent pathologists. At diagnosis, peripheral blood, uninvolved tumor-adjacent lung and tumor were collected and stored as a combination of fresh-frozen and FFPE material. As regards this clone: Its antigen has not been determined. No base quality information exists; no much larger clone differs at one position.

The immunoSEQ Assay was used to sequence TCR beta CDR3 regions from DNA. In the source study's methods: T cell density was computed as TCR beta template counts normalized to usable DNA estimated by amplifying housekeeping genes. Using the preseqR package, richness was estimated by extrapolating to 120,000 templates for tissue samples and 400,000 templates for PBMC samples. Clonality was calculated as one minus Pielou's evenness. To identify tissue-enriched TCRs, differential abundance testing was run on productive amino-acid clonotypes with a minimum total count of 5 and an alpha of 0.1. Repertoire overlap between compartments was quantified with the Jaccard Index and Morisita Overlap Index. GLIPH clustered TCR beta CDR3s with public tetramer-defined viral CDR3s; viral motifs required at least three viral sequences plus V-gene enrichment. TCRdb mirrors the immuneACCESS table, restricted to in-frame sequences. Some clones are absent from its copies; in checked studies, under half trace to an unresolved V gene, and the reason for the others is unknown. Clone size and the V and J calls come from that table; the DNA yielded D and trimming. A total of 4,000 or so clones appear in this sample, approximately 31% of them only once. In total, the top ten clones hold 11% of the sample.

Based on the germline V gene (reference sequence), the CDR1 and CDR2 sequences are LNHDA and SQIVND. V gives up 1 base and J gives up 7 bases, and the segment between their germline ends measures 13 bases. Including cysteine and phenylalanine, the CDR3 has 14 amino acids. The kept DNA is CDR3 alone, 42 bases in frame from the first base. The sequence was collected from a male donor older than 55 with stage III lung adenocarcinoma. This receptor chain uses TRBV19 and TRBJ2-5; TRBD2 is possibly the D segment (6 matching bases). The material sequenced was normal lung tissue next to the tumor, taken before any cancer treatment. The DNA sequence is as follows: TGTGCCAGTAGTATAGGCAGGGAGGAAGGGACCCAGTACTTC. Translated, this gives CASSIGREEGTQYF.